This T cell receptor (beta chain) emerged from a study of cytomegalovirus exposure and HLA in healthy donors. Germline V CDR1 and CDR2: MDHEN, SYDVKM. This CDR3 comprises 14 residues. Trimming took off 2 bases at V and 2 bases at J, with 9 bases between the two ends. It was with 60 Vbeta and 13 Jbeta primers that the PCR ran. The assay was immunoSEQ multiplex PCR, and TCRdb's table has in-frame clones only and misses some. This sample's table has 200,000 to 250,000 clones. The receptor comes from a woman in her 30s in good health and CMV-seropositive. The chain joins TRBV28 to TRBJ1-2; the D gene is possibly TRBD1 (6 bases). The specimen was PBMCs. The CDR3: CASSLGGANYGYTF. The CDR3, as DNA: TGTGCCAGCAGTTTAGGGGGGGCGAACTATGGCTACACCTTC.